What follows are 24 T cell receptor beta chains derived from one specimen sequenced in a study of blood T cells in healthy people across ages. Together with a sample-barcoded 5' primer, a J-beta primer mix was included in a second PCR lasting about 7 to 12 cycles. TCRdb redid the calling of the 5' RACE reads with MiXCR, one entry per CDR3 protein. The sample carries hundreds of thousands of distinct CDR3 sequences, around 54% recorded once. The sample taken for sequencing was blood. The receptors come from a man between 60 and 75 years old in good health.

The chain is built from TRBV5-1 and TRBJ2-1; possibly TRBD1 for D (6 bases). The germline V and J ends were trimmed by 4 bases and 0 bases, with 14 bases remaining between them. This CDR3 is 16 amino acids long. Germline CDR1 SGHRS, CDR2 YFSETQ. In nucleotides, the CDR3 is TGCGCCAGCAGCCGGGACACCGCGAGCTCCTACAATGAGCAGTTCTTC. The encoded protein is CASSRDTASSYNEQFF.

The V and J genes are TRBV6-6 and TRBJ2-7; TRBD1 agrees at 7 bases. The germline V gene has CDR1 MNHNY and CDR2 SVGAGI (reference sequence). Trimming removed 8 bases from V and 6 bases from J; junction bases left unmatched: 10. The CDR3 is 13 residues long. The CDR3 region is CASEGQSPLEQYF. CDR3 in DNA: TGTGCCAGCGAGGGACAGAGCCCTCTCGAGCAGTACTTC.

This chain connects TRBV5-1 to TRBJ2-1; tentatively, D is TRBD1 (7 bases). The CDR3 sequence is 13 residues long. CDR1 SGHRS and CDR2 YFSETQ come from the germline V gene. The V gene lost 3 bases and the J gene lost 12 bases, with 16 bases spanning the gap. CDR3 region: CASSSGDSQTQFF. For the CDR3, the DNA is TGCGCCAGCAGCTCGGGGGACAGTCAGACGCAGTTCTTC.

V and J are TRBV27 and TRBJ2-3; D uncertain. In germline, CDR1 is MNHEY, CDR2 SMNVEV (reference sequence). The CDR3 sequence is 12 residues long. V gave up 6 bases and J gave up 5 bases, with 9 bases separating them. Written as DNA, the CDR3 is TGTGCCAGCAGAACAAGTTTAGATACGCAGTATTTT. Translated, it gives CASRTSLDTQYF.

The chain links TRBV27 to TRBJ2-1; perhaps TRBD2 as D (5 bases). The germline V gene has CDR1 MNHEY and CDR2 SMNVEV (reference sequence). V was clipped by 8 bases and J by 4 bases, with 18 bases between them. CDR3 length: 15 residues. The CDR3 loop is CASGASRGVYNEQFF. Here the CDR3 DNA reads TGTGCCAGCGGCGCGTCCCGGGGAGTTTACAATGAGCAGTTCTTC.

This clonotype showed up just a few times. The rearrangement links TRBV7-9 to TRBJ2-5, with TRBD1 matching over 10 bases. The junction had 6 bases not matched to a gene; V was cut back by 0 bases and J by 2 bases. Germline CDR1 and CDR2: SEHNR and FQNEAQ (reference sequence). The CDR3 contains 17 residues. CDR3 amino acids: CASSLALGTGVQETQYF. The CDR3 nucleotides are TGTGCCAGCAGCTTAGCCTTGGGGACAGGGGTACAAGAGACCCAGTACTTC. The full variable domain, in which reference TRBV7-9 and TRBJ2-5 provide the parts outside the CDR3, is DTGVSQNPRHKITKRGQNVTFRCDPISEHNRLYWYRQTLGQGPEFLTYFQNEAQLEKSRLLSDRFSAERPKGSFSTLEIQRTEQGDSAMYLCASSLALGTGVQETQYFGPGTRLLVL.

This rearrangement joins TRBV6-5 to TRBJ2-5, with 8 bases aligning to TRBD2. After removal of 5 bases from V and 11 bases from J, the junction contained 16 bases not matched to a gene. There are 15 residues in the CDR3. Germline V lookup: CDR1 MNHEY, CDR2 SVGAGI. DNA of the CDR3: TGTGCCAGCAGTCGCGGGGGGCATTCCTACAATGAGCAGTACTTC. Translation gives CASSRGGHSYNEQYF.

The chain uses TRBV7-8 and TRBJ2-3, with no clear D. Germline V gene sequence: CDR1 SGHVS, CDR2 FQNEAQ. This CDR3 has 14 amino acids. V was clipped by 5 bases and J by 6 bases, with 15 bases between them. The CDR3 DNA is TGTGCCAGCAGCCCTGGGGAACGGCGGGATACGCAGTATTTT. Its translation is CASSPGERRDTQYF.

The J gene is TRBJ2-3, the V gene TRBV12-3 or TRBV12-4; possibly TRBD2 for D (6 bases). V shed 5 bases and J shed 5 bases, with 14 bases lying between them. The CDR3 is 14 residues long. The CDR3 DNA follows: TGTGCCAGCAGTCGCACGGGGCGGGAAGATACGCAGTATTTT. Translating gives CASSRTGREDTQYF.

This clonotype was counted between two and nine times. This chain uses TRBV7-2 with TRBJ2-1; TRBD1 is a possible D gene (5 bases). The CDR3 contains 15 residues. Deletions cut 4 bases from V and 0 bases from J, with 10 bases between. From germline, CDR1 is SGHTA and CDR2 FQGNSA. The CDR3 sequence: CASSSRQTSYNEQFF. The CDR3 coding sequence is TGTGCCAGCAGCTCCCGACAGACCTCCTACAATGAGCAGTTCTTC.

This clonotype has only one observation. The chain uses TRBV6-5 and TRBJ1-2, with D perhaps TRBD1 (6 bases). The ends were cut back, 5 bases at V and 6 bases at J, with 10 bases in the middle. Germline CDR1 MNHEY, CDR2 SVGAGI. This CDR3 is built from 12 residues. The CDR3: CASSRAGDGYTF. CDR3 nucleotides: TGTGCCAGCAGTCGAGCAGGGGATGGCTACACCTTC.

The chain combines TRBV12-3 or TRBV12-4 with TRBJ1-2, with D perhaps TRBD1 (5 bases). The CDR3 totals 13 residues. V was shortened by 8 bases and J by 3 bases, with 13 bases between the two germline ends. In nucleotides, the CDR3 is TGTGCCAGCGTAAGGGGCGACCACTATGGCTACACCTTC. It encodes CASVRGDHYGYTF.

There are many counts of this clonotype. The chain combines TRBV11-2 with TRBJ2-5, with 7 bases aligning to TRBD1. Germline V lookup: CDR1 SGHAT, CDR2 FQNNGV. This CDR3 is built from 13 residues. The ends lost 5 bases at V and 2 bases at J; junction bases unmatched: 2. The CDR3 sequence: CASSTGVQETQYF. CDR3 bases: TGTGCCAGCAGCACAGGGGTTCAAGAGACCCAGTACTTC.

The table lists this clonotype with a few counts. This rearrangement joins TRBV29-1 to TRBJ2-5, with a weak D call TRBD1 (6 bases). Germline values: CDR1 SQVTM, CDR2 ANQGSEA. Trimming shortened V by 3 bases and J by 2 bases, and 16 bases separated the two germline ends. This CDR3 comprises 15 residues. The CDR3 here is CSVDRIGTSQETQYF. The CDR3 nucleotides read TGCAGCGTTGATAGAATAGGGACATCGCAAGAGACCCAGTACTTC.

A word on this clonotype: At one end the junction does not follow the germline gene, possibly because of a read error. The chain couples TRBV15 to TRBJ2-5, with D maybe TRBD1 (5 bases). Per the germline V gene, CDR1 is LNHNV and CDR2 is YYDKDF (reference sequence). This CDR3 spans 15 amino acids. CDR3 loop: CATSRDSRAQEAQYF. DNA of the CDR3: TGTGCCACCAGCAGAGATTCCAGGGCCCAAGAGGCCCAGTACTTC.

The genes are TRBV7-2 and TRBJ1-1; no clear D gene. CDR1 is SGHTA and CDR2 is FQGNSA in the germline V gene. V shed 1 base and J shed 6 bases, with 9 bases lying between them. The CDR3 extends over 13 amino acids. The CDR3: CASSLVGSAEAFF. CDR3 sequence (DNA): TGTGCCAGCAGCTTAGTAGGTTCCGCTGAAGCTTTCTTT. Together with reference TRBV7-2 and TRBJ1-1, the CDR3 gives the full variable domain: GAGVSQSPSNKVTEKGKDVELRCDPISGHTALYWYRQSLGQGLEFLIYFQGNSAPDKSGLPSDRFSAERTGGSVSTLTIQRTQQEDSAVYLCASSLVGSAEAFFGQGTRLTVV.

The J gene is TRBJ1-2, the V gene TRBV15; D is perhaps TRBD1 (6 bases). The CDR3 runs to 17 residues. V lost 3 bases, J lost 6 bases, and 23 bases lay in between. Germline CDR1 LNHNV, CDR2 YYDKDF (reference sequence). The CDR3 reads CATSSRLGGGGGNGYTF. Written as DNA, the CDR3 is TGTGCCACCAGCAGCCGACTCGGGGGGGGCGGAGGAAATGGCTACACCTTC.

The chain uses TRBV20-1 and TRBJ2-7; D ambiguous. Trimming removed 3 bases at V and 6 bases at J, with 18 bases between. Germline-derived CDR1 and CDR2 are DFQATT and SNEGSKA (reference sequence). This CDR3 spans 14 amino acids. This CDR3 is CSASPGRLVGEQYF. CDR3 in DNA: TGCAGTGCTAGCCCAGGTCGGCTGGTTGGCGAGCAGTACTTC.

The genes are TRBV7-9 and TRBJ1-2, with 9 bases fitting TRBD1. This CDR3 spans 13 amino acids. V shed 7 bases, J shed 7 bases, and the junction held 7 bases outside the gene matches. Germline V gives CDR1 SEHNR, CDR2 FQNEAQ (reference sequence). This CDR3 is CASTVDRGSGYTF. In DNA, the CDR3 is TGTGCCAGCACCGTGGACAGGGGAAGTGGCTACACCTTC. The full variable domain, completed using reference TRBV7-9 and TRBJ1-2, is DTGVSQNPRHKITKRGQNVTFRCDPISEHNRLYWYRQTLGQGPEFLTYFQNEAQLEKSRLLSDRFSAERPKGSFSTLEIQRTEQGDSAMYLCASTVDRGSGYTFGSGTRLTVV.

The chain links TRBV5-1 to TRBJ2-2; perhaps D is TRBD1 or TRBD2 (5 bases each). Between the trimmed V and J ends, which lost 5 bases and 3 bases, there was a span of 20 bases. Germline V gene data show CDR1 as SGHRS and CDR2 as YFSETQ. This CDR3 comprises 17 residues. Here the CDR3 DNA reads TGCGCCAGCAGACAGCAGCCGGGACCCCCCGACACCGGGGAGCTGTTTTTT. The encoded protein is CASRQQPGPPDTGELFF.

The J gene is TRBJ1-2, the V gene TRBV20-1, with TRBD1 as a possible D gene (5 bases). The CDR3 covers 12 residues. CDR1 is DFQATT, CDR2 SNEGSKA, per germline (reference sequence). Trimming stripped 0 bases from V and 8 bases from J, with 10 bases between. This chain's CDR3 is CSARDGTGGYTF. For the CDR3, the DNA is TGCAGTGCTAGAGATGGGACTGGAGGCTACACCTTC.

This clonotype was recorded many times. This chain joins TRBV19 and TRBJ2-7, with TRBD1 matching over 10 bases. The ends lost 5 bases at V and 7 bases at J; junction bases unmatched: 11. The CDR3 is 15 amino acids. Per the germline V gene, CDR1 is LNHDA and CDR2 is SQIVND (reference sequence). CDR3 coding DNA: TGTGCCAGTAGTGGTGACAGGGGGCTTTGGAGGGAGCAGTACTTC. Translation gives CASSGDRGLWREQYF. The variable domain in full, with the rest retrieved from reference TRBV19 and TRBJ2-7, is DGGITQSPKYLFRKEGQNVTLSCEQNLNHDAMYWYRQDPGQGLRLIYYSQIVNDFQKGDIAEGYSVSREKKESFPLTVTSAQKNPTAFYLCASSGDRGLWREQYFGPGTRLTVT.

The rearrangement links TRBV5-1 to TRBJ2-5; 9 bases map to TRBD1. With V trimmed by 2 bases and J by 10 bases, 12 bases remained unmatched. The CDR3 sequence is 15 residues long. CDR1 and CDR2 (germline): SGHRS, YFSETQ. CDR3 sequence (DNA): TGCGCCAGCAGCTTAACAGGGGGCAGTTCGGGGGACCAGTACTTC. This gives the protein CASSLTGGSSGDQYF. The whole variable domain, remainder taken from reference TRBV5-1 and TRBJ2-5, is KAGVTQTPRYLIKTRGQQVTLSCSPISGHRSVSWYQQTPGQGLQFLFEYFSETQRNKGNFPGRFSGRQFSNSRSEMNVSTLELGDSALYLCASSLTGGSSGDQYFGPGTRLLVL.

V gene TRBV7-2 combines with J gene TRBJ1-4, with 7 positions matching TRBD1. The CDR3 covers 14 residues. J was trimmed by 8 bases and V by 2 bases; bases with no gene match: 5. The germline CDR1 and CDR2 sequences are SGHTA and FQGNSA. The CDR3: CASSLNRGNEKLFF. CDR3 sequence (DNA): TGTGCCAGCAGCTTAAACAGGGGAAACGAAAAACTGTTTTTT.